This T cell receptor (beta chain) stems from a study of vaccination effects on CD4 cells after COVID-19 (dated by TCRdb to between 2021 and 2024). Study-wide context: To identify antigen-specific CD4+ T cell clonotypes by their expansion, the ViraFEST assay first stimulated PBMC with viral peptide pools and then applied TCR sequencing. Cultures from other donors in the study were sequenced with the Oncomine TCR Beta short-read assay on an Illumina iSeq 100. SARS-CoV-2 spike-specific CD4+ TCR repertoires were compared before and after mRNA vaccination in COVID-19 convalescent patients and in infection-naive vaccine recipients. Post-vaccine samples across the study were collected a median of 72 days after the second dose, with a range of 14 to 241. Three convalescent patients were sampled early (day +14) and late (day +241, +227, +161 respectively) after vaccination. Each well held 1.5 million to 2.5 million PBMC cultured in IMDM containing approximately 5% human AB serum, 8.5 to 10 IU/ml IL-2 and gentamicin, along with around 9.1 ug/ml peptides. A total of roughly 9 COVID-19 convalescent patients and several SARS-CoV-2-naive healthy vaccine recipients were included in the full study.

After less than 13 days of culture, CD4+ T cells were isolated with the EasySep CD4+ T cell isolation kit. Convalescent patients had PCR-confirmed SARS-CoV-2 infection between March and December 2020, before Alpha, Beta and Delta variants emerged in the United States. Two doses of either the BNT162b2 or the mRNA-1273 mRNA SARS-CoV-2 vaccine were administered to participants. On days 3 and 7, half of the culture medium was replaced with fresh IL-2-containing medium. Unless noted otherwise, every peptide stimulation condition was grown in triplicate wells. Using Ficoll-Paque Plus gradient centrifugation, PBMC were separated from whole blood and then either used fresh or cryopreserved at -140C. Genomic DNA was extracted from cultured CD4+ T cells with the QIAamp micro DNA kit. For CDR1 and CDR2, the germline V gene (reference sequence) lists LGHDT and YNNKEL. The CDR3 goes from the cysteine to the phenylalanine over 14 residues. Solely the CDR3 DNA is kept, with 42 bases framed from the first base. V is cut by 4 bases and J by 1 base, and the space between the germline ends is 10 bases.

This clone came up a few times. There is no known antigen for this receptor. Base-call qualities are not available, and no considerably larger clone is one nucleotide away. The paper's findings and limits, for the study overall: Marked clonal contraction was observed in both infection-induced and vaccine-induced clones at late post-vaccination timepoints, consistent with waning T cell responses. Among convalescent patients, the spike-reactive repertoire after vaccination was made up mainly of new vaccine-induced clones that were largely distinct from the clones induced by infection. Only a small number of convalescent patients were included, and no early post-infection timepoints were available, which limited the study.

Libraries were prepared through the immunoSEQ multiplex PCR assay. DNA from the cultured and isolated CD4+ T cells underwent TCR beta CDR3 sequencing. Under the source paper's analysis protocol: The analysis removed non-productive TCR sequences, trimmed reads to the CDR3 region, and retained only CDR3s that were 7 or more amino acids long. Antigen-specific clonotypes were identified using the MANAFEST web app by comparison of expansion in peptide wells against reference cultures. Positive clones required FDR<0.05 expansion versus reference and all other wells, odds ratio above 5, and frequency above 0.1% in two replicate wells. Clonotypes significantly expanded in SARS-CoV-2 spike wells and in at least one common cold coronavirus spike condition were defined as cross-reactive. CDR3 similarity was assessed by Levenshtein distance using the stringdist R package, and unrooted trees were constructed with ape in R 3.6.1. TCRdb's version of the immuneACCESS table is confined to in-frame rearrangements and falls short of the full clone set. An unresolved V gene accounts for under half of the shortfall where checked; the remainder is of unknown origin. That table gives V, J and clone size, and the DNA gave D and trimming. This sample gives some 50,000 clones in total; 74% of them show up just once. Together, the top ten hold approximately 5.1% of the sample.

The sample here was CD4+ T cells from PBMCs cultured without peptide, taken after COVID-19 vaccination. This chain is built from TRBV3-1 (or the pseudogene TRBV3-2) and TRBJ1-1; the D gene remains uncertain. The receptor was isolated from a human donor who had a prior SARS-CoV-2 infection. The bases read TGTGCCAGCAGCCCCACTAACCAGAACACTGAAGCTTTCTTT. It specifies CASSPTNQNTEAFF.